This T cell receptor (beta chain) was obtained from a study of technical replicates of blood from several donors. Assay used: immunoSEQ multiplex PCR; TCRdb lists only in-frame clones, some missing. Of more than 75,000 clones listed, about 95% are singletons. In its sample, this clone was seen once. Germline V gives CDR1 MNHEY, CDR2 SVGAGI. The CDR3 has 13 residues. V lost 7 bases and J 7 bases, leaving 14 bases between the germline ends. The chain carries TRBV6-5 and TRBJ2-4, with D tentatively TRBD2 (5 bases). The specimen was T cells isolated from PBMCs. The TCR comes from a human donor in good health. The CDR3 loop is CASTSTGINIQYF. As DNA, the CDR3 is TGTGCCAGCACGTCCACGGGGATCAACATTCAGTACTTC.